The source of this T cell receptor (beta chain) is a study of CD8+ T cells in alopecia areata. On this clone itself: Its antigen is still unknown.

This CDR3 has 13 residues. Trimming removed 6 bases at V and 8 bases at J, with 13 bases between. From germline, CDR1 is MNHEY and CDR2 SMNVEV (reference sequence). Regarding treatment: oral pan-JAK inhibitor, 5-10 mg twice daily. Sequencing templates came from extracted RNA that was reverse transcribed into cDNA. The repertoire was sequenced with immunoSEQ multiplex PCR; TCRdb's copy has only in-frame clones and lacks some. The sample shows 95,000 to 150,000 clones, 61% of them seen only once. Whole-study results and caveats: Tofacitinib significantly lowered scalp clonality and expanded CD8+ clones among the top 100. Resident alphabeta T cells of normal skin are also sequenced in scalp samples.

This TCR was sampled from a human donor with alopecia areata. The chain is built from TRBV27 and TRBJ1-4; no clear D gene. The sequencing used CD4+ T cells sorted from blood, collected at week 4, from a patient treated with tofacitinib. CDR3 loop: CASRSMAREKLFF. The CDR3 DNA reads TGTGCCAGCAGATCAATGGCCCGCGAAAAACTGTTTTTT.